This record concerns one T cell receptor (beta chain) sequence. There is no known antigen for this receptor. The input lacks base qualities; no much larger clone sits a single base away. The data are from a study of blood T cell repertoires in COVID-19 (dated by TCRdb to 2018 to 2020). Study-level background: The collaborator samples originated in the United States, Italy and Spain and spanned the acute and convalescent phases of COVID-19. The material from the prospective study consisted of cDNA or gDNA derived from T cells, B-cell-depleted T cells, or PBMCs. The dataset comprised deeply sampled blood TCRbeta repertoires from subjects exposed to, actively infected with, or recovered from COVID-19. The repertoires were released in a freely available public database meant as a resource for research on the immune response to SARS-CoV-2. Samples came from the ongoing ImmuneRACE study (first 160 participants) plus 1,254 subjects from 6 global collaborators. Nearly every sample came with metadata listing a de-identified subject ID, COVID-19 status, age in years and sex. Where available, HLA class I and class II types were obtained from metadata supplied by the sample provider rather than from assay-based typing. Beyond this particular receptor, the publication reports: The quantity of clinical and demographic metadata differed by source and by participant and was supplied without curation.

TCRbeta CDR3 regions were amplified from genomic DNA by means of the immunoSEQ Assay, a bias-controlled multiplex PCR. For the original study's pipeline: The number of nucleated cells in each sample was estimated from the amplification of reference gene primers within the assay. To quantify the absolute abundance of each unique TCRbeta CDR3 rearrangement, sequence reads were collapsed and filtered. For each sample, productive Simpson clonality was calculated as the square root of Simpson's diversity index across productive rearrangements. TCRdb took over this immuneACCESS table, retaining in-frame rearrangements with V and J assigned. Such tables are incomplete; in checked studies, under half of the missing clones stem from an unresolved V gene, and the remainder is unexplained. The V and J calls and clone size are taken from that table; D and trimming were inferred from the DNA. Here the sample has tens of thousands of clones; about four fifths occur a single time. Jointly, the top ten make up approximately 20% of the sample.

Whole blood was collected in K2EDTA tubes by collaborating institutions according to the institutions' own protocols. For TCRbeta analysis, collaborators shipped samples in one of three forms: frozen whole blood, isolated PBMCs, or DNA extracted from either of those sample types. The TCR sequence derives from an older woman with acute or convalescent COVID-19. Sequenced: peripheral blood.

CDR3 reads: CASSLIGGGHYNEQFF. The nucleotides read TGTGCCAGCAGCTTAATAGGCGGGGGCCACTACAATGAGCAGTTCTTC. The chain uses TRBV7-2 and TRBJ2-1; a tentative D call is TRBD2 (7 bases match). There are 16 amino acids in the CDR3, from cysteine to phenylalanine inclusive. Left in the record is the CDR3 DNA by itself, 48 bases read in frame from the first base. V was cut back by 2 bases and J by 3 bases, leaving a gap of 14 bases between them. In the germline V gene, CDR1 corresponds to SGHTA and CDR2 to FQGNSA.